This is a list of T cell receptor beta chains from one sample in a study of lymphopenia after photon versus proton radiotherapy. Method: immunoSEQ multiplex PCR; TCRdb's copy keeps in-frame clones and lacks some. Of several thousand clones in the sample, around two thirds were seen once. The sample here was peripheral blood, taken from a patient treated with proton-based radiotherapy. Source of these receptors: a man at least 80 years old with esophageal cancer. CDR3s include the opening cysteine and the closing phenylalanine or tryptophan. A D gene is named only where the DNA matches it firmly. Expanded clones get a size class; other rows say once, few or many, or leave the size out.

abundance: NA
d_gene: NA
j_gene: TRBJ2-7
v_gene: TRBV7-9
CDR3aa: CASSLAITYEQYF
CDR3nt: TGTGCCAGCAGCTTAGCGATAACCTACGAGCAGTACTTC

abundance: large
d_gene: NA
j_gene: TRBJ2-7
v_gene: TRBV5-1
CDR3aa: CASSPETGISYEQYF
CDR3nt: TGCGCCAGCAGCCCGGAAACAGGGATCTCCTACGAGCAGTACTTC

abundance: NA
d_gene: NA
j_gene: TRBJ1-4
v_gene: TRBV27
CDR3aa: CASSLGVRATNEKLFF
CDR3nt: TGTGCCAGCAGTTTGGGGGTGAGGGCAACTAATGAAAAACTGTTTTTT

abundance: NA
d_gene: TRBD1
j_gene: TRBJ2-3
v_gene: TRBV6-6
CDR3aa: CASNRQGSTDAQYF
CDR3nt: TGTGCCAGCAACCGACAGGGGAGCACAGATGCGCAGTATTTT

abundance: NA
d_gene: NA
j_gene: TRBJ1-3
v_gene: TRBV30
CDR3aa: CAWSVGQNGDTIYF
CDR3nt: TGTGCCTGGAGTGTAGGCCAGAACGGTGACACCATATATTTT

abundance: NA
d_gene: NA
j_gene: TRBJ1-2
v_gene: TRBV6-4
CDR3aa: CASSDQTGSKGYTF
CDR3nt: TGTGCCAGCAGTGACCAAACAGGGTCTAAAGGCTACACCTTC

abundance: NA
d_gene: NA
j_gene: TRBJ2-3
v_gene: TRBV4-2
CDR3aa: CASSQVYDLTFTDTQYF
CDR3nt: TGTGCCAGCAGCCAAGTGTACGACTTGACGTTCACAGATACGCAGTATTTT

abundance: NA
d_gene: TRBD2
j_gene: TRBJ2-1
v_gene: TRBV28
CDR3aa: CASSLGKRGYNEQFF
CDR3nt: TGTGCCAGCAGTTTAGGGAAGCGGGGTTACAATGAGCAGTTCTTC

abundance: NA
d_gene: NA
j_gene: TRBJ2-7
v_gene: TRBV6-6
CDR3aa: CAISESSTEGYEQYF
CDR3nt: TGTGCCATCAGTGAGTCGTCCACGGAGGGGTACGAGCAGTACTTC

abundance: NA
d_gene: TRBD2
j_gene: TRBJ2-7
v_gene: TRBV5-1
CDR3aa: CASSLEAGGSYEQYF
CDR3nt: TGCGCCAGCAGCTTGGAAGCGGGGGGCTCCTACGAGCAGTACTTC